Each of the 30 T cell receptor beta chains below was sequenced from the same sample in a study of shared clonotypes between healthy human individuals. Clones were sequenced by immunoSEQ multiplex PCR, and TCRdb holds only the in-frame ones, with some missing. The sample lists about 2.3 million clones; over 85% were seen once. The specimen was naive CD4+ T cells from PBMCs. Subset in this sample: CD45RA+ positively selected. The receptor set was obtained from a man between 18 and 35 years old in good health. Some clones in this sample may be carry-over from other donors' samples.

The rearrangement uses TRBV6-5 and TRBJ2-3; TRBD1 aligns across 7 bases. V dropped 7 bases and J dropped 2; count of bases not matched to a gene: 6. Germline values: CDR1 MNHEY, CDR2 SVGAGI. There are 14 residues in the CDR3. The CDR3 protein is CASKGTANTDTQYF. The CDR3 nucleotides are TGTGCCAGCAAGGGGACAGCTAACACAGATACGCAGTATTTT.

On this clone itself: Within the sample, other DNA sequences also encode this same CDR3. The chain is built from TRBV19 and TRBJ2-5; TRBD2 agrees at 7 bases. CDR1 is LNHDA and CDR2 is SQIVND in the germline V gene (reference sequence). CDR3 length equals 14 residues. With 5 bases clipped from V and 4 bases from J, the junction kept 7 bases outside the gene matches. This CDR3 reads CASSSGREGETQYF. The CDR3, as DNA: TGTGCCAGTAGTTCGGGCAGGGAGGGAGAGACCCAGTACTTC. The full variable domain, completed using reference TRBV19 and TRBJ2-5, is DGGITQSPKYLFRKEGQNVTLSCEQNLNHDAMYWYRQDPGQGLRLIYYSQIVNDFQKGDIAEGYSVSREKKESFPLTVTSAQKNPTAFYLCASSSGREGETQYFGPGTRLLVL.

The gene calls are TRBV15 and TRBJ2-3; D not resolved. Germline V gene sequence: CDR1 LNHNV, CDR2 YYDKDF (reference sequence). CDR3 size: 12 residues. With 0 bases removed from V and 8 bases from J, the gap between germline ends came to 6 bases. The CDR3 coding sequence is TGTGCCACCAGCAGAGATGTCGGTACGCAGTATTTT. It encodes CATSRDVGTQYF.

CDR3 DNA sequence: TGTGCCTGGAGCGGGCCGGGCTTCGAGCAGTTCTTC. It yields the protein CAWSGPGFEQFF. The chain is built from TRBV30 and TRBJ2-1; D not resolved. This CDR3 spans 12 amino acids. The ends were cut back, 3 bases at V and 10 bases at J, with 13 bases in the middle. Looked up from germline, CDR1 is GTSNPN and CDR2 is SVGIG (reference sequence).

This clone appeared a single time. The DNA of the CDR3 is TGCGCCAGCAGCTTGTATGAAGCGACGTACGAGCAGTACTTC. This codes for CASSLYEATYEQYF. This chain links TRBV5-1 with TRBJ2-7; D gene unclear. Trimming stripped 1 base from V and 4 bases from J, with 12 bases between. Germline V gene lookup returns CDR1 SGHRS and CDR2 YFSETQ. This CDR3 has 14 residues.

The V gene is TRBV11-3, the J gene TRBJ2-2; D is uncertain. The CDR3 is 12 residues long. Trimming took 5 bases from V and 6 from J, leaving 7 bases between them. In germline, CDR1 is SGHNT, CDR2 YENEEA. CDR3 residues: CASSSRAGELFF. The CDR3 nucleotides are TGTGCCAGCAGCAGTAGGGCCGGGGAGCTGTTTTTT.

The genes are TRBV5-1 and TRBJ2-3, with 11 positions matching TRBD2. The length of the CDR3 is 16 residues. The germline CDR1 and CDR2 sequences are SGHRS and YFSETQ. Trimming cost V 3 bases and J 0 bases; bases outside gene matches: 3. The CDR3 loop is CASSSWTSGSTDTQYF. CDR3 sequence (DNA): TGCGCCAGCAGCTCTTGGACTAGCGGGAGCACAGATACGCAGTATTTT.

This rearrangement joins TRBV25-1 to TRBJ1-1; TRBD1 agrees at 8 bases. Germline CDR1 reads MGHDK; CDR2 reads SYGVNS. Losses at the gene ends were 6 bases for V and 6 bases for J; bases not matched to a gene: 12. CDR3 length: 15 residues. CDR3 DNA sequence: TGTGCCAGCAGCCAGCACGACAGGGGTAGGGCTGAAGCTTTCTTT. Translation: CASSQHDRGRAEAFF. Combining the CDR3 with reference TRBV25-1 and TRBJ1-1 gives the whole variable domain EADIYQTPRYLVIGTGKKITLECSQTMGHDKMYWYQQDPGMELHLIHYSYGVNSTEKGDLSSESTVSRIRTEHFPLTLESARPSHTSQYLCASSQHDRGRAEAFFGQGTRLTVV.

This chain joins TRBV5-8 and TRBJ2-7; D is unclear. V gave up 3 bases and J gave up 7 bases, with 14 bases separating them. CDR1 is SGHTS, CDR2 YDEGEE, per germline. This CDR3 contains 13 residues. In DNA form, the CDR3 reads TGTGCCAGCAGCTGGGGTAATCCGCGGGAGCAGTACTTC. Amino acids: CASSWGNPREQYF.

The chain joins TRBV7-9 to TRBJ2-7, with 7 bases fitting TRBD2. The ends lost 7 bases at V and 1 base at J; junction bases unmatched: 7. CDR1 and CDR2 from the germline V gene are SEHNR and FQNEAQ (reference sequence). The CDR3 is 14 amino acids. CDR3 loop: CASTRGSGSYEQYF. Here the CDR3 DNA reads TGTGCCAGCACTCGCGGGAGCGGATCCTACGAGCAGTACTTC.

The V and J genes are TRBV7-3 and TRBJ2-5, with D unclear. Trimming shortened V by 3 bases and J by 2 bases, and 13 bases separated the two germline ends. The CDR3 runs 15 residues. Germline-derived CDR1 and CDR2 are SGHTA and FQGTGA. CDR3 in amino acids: CASSFDGRKQETQYF. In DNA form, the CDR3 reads TGTGCCAGCAGCTTCGACGGACGGAAACAAGAGACCCAGTACTTC.

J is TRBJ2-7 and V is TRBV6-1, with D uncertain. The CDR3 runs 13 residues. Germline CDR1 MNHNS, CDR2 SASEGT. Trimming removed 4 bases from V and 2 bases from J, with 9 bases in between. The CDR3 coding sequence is TGTGCCAGCAGTGCCCTAACCCCCTACGAGCAGTACTTC. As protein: CASSALTPYEQYF.

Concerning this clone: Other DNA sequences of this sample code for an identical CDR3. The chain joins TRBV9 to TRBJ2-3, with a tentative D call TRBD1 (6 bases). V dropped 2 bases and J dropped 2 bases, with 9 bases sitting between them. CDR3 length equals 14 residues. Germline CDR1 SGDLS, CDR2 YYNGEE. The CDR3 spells CASSVDRSTDTQYF. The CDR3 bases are TGTGCCAGCAGCGTGGACAGATCCACAGATACGCAGTATTTT.

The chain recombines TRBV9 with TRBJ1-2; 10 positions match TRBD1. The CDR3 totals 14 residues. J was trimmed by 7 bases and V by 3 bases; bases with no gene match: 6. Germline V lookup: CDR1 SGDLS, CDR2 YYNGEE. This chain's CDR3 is CASSAGTGVGGYTF. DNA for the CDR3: TGTGCCAGCAGCGCCGGGACAGGGGTTGGTGGCTACACCTTC.

The CDR3 here is CASSLANGHTYEQYF. CDR3 sequence (DNA): TGTGCCAGCAGCTTAGCGAACGGACATACCTACGAGCAGTACTTC. The V gene is TRBV11-1, the J gene TRBJ2-7; D might be TRBD1 (5 bases). Trimming took 0 bases from V and 2 from J, leaving 11 bases between them. Germline V lookup: CDR1 SGHAT, CDR2 FQDESV (reference sequence). The CDR3 sequence is 15 residues long.

CDR3 amino acids: CAWSMGQGTDTQYF. The CDR3 region has the DNA TGTGCCTGGAGTATGGGACAGGGCACAGATACGCAGTATTTT. The J gene is TRBJ2-3, the V gene TRBV30, with 8 bases aligning to TRBD1. V trimming: 2 bases; J trimming: 1 base; junction bases outside the gene matches: 2. This CDR3 spans 14 amino acids. Germline V gene sequence: CDR1 GTSNPN, CDR2 SVGIG (reference sequence).

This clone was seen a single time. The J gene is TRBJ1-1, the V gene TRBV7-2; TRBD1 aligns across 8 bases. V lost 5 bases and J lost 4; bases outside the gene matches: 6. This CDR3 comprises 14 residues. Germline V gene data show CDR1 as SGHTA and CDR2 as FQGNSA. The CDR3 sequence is CASSVTGGVTEAFF. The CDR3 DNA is TGTGCCAGCAGCGTTACAGGGGGAGTCACTGAAGCTTTCTTT.

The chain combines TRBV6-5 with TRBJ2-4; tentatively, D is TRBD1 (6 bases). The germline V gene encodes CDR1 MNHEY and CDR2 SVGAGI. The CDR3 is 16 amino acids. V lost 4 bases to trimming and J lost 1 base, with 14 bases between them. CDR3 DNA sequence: TGTGCCAGCAGTTTAAACCGGGACACGGCCAAAAACATTCAGTACTTC. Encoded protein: CASSLNRDTAKNIQYF.

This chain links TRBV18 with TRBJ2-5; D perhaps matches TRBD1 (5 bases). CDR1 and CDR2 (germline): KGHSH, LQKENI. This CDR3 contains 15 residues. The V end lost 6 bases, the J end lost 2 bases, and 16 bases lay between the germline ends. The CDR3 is CASSLTETEQETQYF. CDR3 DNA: TGTGCCAGCTCGCTCACCGAGACAGAGCAAGAGACCCAGTACTTC.

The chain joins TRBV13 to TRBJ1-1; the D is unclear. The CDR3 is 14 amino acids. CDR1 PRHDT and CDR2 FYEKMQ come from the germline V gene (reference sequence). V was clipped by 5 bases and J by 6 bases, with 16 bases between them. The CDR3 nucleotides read TGTGCCAGCAGCGAGTTGACAATCCGGGCTGAAGCTTTCTTT. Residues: CASSELTIRAEAFF.

The CDR3 DNA reads as TGTGCCAGTAGTATTGCGCGTTCCCAGCCCCAGCATTTT. Translating it yields CASSIARSQPQHF. The chain is built from TRBV19 and TRBJ1-5, with no clear D. Germline V gene sequence: CDR1 LNHDA, CDR2 SQIVND (reference sequence). V was shortened by 3 bases and J by 7 bases, with 10 bases between the two germline ends. The CDR3 is 13 amino acids. Drawing the rest from reference TRBV19 and TRBJ1-5, the complete variable domain is DGGITQSPKYLFRKEGQNVTLSCEQNLNHDAMYWYRQDPGQGLRLIYYSQIVNDFQKGDIAEGYSVSREKKESFPLTVTSAQKNPTAFYLCASSIARSQPQHFGDGTRLSIL.

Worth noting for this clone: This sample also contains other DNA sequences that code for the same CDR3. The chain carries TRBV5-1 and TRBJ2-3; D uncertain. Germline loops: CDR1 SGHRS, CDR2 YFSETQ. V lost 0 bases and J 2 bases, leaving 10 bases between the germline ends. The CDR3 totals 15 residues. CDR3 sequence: CASSLDPGSTDTQYF. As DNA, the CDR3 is TGCGCCAGCAGCTTGGATCCAGGATCCACAGATACGCAGTATTTT.

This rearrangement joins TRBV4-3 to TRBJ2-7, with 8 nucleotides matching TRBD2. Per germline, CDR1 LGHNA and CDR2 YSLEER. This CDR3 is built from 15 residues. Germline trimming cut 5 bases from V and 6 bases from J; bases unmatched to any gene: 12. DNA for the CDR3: TGCGCCAGCAGCTACAGACTAGCGTCGGGGCTCGAGCAGTACTTC. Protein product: CASSYRLASGLEQYF.

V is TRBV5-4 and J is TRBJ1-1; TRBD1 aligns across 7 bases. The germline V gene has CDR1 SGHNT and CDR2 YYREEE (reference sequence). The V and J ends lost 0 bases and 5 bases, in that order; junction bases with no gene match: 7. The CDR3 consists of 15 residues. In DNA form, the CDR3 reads TGTGCCAGCAGCTTGGTCAGCAGGGGGGCGACTGAAGCTTTCTTT. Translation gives CASSLVSRGATEAFF.

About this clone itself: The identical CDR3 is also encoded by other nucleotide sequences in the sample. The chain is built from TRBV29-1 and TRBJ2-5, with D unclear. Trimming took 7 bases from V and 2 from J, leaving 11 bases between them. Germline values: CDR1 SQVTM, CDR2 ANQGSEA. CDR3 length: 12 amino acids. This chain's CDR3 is CSARTGQETQYF. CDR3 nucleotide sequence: TGCAGCGCCCGGACCGGTCAAGAGACCCAGTACTTC.

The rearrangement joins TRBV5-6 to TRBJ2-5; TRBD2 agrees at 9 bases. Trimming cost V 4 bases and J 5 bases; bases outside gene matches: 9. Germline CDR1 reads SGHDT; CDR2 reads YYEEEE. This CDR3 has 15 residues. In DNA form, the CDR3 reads TGTGCCAGCAGCAACCCGGGACTAGCCGAGGAGACCCAGTACTTC. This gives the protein CASSNPGLAEETQYF.

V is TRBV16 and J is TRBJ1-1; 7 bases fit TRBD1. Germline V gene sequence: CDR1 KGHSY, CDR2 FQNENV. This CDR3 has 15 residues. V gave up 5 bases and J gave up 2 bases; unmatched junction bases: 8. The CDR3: CASSIGQVGNTEAFF. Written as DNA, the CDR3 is TGTGCCAGCAGCATCGGACAGGTCGGTAACACTGAAGCTTTCTTT.

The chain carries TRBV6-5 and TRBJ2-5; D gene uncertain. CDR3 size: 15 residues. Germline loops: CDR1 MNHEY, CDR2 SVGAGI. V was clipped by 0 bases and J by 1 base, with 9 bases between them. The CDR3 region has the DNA TGTGCCAGCAGTTACTCCCCCGAGATCCAAGAGACCCAGTACTTC. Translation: CASSYSPEIQETQYF.

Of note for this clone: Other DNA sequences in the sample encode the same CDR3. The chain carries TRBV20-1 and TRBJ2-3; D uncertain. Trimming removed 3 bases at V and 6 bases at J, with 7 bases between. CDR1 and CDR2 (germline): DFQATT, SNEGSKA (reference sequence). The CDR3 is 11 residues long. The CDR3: CSASEPDTQYF. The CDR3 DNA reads TGCAGTGCTAGTGAACCCGATACGCAGTATTTT.

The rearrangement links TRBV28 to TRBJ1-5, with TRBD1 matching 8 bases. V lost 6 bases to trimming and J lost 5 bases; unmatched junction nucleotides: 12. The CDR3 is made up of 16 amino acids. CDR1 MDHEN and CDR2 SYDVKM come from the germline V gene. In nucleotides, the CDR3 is TGTGCCAGCAGACCCAAAGGACAGGGCACTTATCAGCCCCAGCATTTT. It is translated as CASRPKGQGTYQPQHF.